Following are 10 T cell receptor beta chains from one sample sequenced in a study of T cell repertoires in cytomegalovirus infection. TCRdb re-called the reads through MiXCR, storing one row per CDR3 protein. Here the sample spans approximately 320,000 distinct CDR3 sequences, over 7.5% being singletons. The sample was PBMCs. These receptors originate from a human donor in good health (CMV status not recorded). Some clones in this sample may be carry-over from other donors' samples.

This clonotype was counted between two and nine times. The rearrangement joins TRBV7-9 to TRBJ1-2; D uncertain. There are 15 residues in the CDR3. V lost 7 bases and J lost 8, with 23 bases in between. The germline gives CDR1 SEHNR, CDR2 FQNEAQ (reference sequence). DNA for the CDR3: TGTGCCAGCACCTTGACCGAGACAAAAGCCGGCGGCTACACCTTC. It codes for CASTLTETKAGGYTF.

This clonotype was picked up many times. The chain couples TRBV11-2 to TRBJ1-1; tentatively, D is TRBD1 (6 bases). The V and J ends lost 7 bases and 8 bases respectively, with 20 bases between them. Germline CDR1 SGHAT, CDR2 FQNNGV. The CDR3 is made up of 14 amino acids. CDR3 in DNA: TGTGCCAGCACCCGGGGTTGGACAGTCTCCGAAGCTTTCTTT. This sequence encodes CASTRGWTVSEAFF. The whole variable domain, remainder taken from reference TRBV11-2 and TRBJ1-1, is EAGVAQSPRYKIIEKRQSVAFWCNPISGHATLYWYQQILGQGPKLLIQFQNNGVVDDSQLPKDRFSAERLKGVDSTLKIQPAKLEDSAVYLCASTRGWTVSEAFFGQGTRLTVV.

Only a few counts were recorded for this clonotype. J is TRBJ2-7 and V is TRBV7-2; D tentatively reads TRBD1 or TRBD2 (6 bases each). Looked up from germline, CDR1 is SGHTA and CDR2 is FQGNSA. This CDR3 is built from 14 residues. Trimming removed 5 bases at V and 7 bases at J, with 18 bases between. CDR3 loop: CASSPGGGRGEQYF. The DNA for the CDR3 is TGTGCCAGCAGCCCCGGAGGGGGGAGAGGGGAGCAGTACTTC. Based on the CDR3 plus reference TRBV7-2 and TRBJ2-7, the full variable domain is GAGVSQSPSNKVTEKGKDVELRCDPISGHTALYWYRQSLGQGLEFLIYFQGNSAPDKSGLPSDRFSAERTGGSVSTLTIQRTQQEDSAVYLCASSPGGGRGEQYFGPGTRLTVT.

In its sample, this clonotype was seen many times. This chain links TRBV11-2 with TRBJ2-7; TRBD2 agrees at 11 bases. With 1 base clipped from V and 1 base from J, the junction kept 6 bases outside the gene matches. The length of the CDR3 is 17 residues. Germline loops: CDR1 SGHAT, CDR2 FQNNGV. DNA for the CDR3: TGTGCCAGCAGCTTAGTATCGTCTAGCGGGGGGTCCTACGAGCAGTACTTC. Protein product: CASSLVSSSGGSYEQYF.

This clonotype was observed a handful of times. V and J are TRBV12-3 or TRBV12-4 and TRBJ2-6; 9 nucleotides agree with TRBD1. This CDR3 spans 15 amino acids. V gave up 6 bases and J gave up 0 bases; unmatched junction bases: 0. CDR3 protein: CASRTGGSGANVLTF. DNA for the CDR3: TGTGCCAGCAGGACAGGGGGCTCTGGGGCCAACGTCCTGACTTTC.

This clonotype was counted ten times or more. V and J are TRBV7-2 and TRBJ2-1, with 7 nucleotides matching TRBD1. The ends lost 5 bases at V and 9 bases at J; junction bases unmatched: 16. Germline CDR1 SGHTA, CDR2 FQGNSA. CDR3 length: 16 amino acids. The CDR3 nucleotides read TGTGCCAGCAGCCCCCGACAGGGTAGGACTGTAGGTGAGCAGTTCTTC. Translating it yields CASSPRQGRTVGEQFF.

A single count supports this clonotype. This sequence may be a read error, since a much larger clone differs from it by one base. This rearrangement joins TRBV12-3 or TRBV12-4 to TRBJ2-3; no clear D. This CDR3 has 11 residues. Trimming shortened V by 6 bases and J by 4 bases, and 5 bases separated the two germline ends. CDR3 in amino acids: CASSNADTQYF. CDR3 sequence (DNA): TGTGCCAGCAGCAACGCAGATACGCAGTATTTT.

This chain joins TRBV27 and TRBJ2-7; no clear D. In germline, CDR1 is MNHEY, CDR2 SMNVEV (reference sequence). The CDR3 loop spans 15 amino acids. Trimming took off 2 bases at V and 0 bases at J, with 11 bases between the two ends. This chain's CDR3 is CASSLGHELSYEQYF. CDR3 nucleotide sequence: TGTGCCAGCAGTTTAGGGCACGAACTCTCCTACGAGCAGTACTTC.

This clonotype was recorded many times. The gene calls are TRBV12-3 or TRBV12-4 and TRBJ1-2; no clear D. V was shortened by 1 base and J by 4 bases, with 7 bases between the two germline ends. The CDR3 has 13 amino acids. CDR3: CASSLVGSYGYTF. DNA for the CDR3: TGTGCCAGCAGTTTAGTTGGCAGCTATGGCTACACCTTC.

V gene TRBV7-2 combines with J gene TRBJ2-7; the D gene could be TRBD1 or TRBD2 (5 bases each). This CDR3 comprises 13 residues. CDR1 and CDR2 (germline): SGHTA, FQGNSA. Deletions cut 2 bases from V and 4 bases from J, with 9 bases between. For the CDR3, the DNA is TGTGCCAGCAGCTTATTTGGGGGTTACGAGCAGTACTTC. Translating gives CASSLFGGYEQYF.